This TCR beta chain was documented in a study of Ad26.COV2.S vaccination and SARS-CoV-2 variants. Study-level information: By the intramuscular route, Ad26.COV2.S was given once, or twice 56 days apart.

V lost 5 bases, J lost 2 bases, and 9 bases lay in between. From germline, CDR1 is SEHNR and CDR2 FQNEAQ (reference sequence). This CDR3 comprises 13 residues. Profiled with immunoSEQ multiplex PCR; TCRdb holds only in-frame clones, not every one. The sample contains about 420,000 clones, around 87% of which appear only once. This clone was observed a few times. Treatment defined: around 19 received Ad26.COV2.S at low or high dose, single or two shots; 5 received placebo; per-sample allocation not given. Collection of the samples took place on day 63 after the first injection of vaccine or placebo. The TCR sequence derives from a person between 18 and 65 years old who received the Ad26.COV2.S COVID-19 vaccine or a placebo. The sample here was peripheral blood, taken in a trial of Ad26.COV2.S vaccine versus placebo. The chain is built from TRBV7-9 and TRBJ1-1; D is undetermined. The CDR3 DNA reads as TGTGCCAGCAGCCGGGTCGCCAACACTGAAGCTTTCTTT. This sequence encodes CASSRVANTEAFF.